The next 31 T cell receptor beta chains were all read from a single sample in a study of PD-L1 blockade in urothelial cancer. The time point denotes: pretreatment peripheral blood. Assay: immunoSEQ multiplex PCR; the TCRdb copy retains only in-frame clones and omits some. The sample contains around 100,000 clones, around 87% of which appear only once. The specimen comprised PBMCs, sampled around atezolizumab (anti-PD-L1) treatment. Receptors originate from a man in his 60s with urothelial cancer.

The rearrangement links TRBV27 to TRBJ2-7, with a tentative D call TRBD1 (6 bases). CDR3 length: 13 amino acids. CDR1 is MNHEY and CDR2 is SMNVEV in the germline V gene (reference sequence). V dropped 8 bases and J dropped 3 bases, with 14 bases sitting between them. CDR3 sequence (DNA): TGTGCCAGCGGAGGACAGACCTACTACGAGCAGTACTTC. The encoded protein is CASGGQTYYEQYF.

This clone is a singleton in its sample. The chain employs TRBV19 and TRBJ2-2, with D tentatively TRBD1 (5 bases). V was trimmed by 5 bases and J by 5 bases, leaving 9 bases between them. Looked up from germline, CDR1 is LNHDA and CDR2 is SQIVND (reference sequence). The CDR3 totals 13 residues. Written as DNA, the CDR3 is TGTGCCAGTAGTGGGGCCCCGACCGGGGAGCTGTTTTTT. Translating gives CASSGAPTGELFF.

The gene calls are TRBV25-1 and TRBJ2-5, with TRBD1 identical over 8 bases. Trimming took 6 bases from V and 5 from J; bases not matched to a gene: 8. CDR1 and CDR2 (germline): MGHDK, SYGVNS. This CDR3 is 14 amino acids long. The CDR3 DNA sequence: TGTGCCAGCAGCCCGACAGGGGCGCTGGAGACCCAGTACTTC. It is translated as CASSPTGALETQYF.

The chain recombines TRBV28 with TRBJ2-7, with 7 bases lining up with TRBD2. The CDR3 is 14 amino acids. Unmatched junction bases numbered 9, after V lost 6 bases and J lost 4 bases. Germline V gene sequence: CDR1 MDHEN, CDR2 SYDVKM. CDR3 nucleotides: TGTGCCAGCAGGGGAGCGGGACTGGGGTACGAGCAGTACTTC. Translation gives CASRGAGLGYEQYF.

The gene calls are TRBV7-2 and TRBJ1-3, with D possibly being TRBD1 (6 bases). Per the germline V gene, CDR1 is SGHTA and CDR2 is FQGNSA. The CDR3 loop spans 14 amino acids. V was shortened by 7 bases and J by 4 bases, with 14 bases between the two germline ends. CDR3 nucleotide sequence: TGTGCCAGCACCCGGGGGGGGCTCGGAAACACCATATATTTT. Translation: CASTRGGLGNTIYF.

This rearrangement joins TRBV6-5 to TRBJ2-7; 7 positions match TRBD2. The junction had 6 bases not matched to a gene; V was cut back by 2 bases and J by 2 bases. The CDR3 spans 15 residues. Germline-derived CDR1 and CDR2 are MNHEY and SVGAGI. The DNA of the CDR3 is TGTGCCAGCAGTTACCGGGCTAGCGGAACCTACGAGCAGTACTTC. This sequence encodes CASSYRASGTYEQYF.

In its sample, this clone was seen a few times. The chain couples TRBV7-9 to TRBJ1-1; 7 bases fit TRBD1. This CDR3 is built from 14 residues. Trimming took 5 bases from V and 1 from J; bases not matched to a gene: 4. Germline CDR1 SEHNR, CDR2 FQNEAQ (reference sequence). The CDR3 loop is CASSQRQGNTEAFF. Here the CDR3 DNA reads TGTGCCAGCAGCCAGCGACAGGGGAACACTGAAGCTTTCTTT.

V usage is TRBV10-3 and J usage is TRBJ2-5; 7 positions match TRBD1. Per the germline V gene, CDR1 is ENHRY and CDR2 is SYGVKD. This CDR3 comprises 13 residues. Trimming removed 2 bases from V and 3 bases from J; junction bases left unmatched: 0. The CDR3 DNA reads TGTGCCATCAGTGAGGACAGGGAAGAGACCCAGTACTTC. It encodes CAISEDREETQYF.

The CDR3 nucleotides are TGTGCCAGCAGTTCGGGGGGACACCTGAACACTGAAGCTTTCTTT. This gives the protein CASSSGGHLNTEAFF. This sequence joins TRBV27 and TRBJ1-1; TRBD1 might be the D (6 bases). CDR1 is MNHEY and CDR2 is SMNVEV in the germline V gene (reference sequence). This CDR3 region has 15 residues. The germline V and J ends were trimmed by 4 bases and 0 bases, with 12 bases remaining between them.

The chain is built from TRBV9 and TRBJ2-7, with 8 bases that match TRBD1. CDR1 is SGDLS, CDR2 YYNGEE, per germline. The CDR3 totals 13 residues. The V gene end was trimmed by 3 bases and the J gene end by 4 bases; junction bases not matched to a gene: 3. The CDR3 reads CASSAQGAYEQYF. The CDR3 DNA follows: TGTGCCAGCAGCGCTCAGGGGGCTTACGAGCAGTACTTC.

The chain recombines TRBV11-3 with TRBJ1-2; D unresolved. Between the trimmed V and J ends, which lost 2 bases and 4 bases, there was a span of 14 bases. The CDR3 length is 15 residues. Germline V gene data show CDR1 as SGHNT and CDR2 as YENEEA. The CDR3 is CASSLTSTVGYGYTF. Written as DNA, the CDR3 is TGTGCCAGCAGCTTAACCTCGACTGTGGGCTATGGCTACACCTTC.

The J gene is TRBJ1-1, the V gene TRBV9, with unresolved D. V dropped 4 bases and J dropped 4 bases, with 14 bases sitting between them. This CDR3 has 14 amino acids. The germline gives CDR1 SGDLS, CDR2 YYNGEE. CDR3 amino acids: CASSPISGSTEAFF. In DNA form, the CDR3 reads TGTGCCAGCAGCCCTATATCCGGGAGCACTGAAGCTTTCTTT.

The rearrangement links TRBV6-5 to TRBJ2-7, with 7 positions matching TRBD1. Germline loops: CDR1 MNHEY, CDR2 SVGAGI. This CDR3 has 13 residues. Trimming removed 5 bases from V and 5 bases from J; junction bases left unmatched: 6. DNA of the CDR3: TGTGCCAGCAGTACTACGACAGGGCACGAGCAGTACTTC. Its translation is CASSTTTGHEQYF.

The CDR3 sequence is CASSLQGQPQHF. CDR3 in DNA: TGTGCCAGCAGCTTACAGGGCCAGCCCCAGCATTTT. The V gene is TRBV7-3, the J gene TRBJ1-5; maybe TRBD1 (5 bases). The CDR3 is 12 residues long. Deletions cut 2 bases from V and 7 bases from J, with 6 bases between. In germline, CDR1 is SGHTA, CDR2 FQGTGA.

CDR3 sequence reads: CASSVSGQDNSPLHF. CDR3 nucleotide sequence: TGTGCCAGCAGCGTATCTGGGCAGGATAATTCACCCCTCCACTTT. The genes are TRBV9 and TRBJ1-6; no reliable D call. V dropped 1 base and J dropped 5 bases, with 10 bases sitting between them. The CDR3 totals 15 residues. Germline V CDR1 and CDR2: SGDLS, YYNGEE.

This clone turned up a few times. This chain uses TRBV10-1 with TRBJ2-1; maybe TRBD2 (5 bases). CDR3 length: 12 residues. CDR1 WNHNN and CDR2 SYGVQD come from the germline V gene (reference sequence). Trimming cost V 4 bases and J 9 bases, with 10 bases left between them. The CDR3 protein is CASSVSEGEQFF. For the CDR3, the DNA is TGCGCCAGCAGTGTCTCTGAGGGTGAGCAGTTCTTC.

This clone came up once. The chain combines TRBV19 with TRBJ2-4; TRBD1 agrees at 8 bases. CDR1 LNHDA and CDR2 SQIVND come from the germline V gene (reference sequence). This CDR3 has 15 residues. The V gene end was trimmed by 5 bases and the J gene end by 1 base; junction bases not matched to a gene: 4. CDR3 region: CASSHQGAAKNIQYF. For the CDR3, the DNA is TGTGCCAGTAGTCATCAGGGGGCGGCCAAAAACATTCAGTACTTC.

The CDR3 sequence: CSGGTGSPTDTQYF. In nucleotides, the CDR3 is TGCAGCGGCGGGACAGGGTCTCCGACAGATACGCAGTATTTT. The chain uses TRBV29-1 and TRBJ2-3; 9 bases are shared with TRBD1. The germline V gene has CDR1 SQVTM and CDR2 ANQGSEA. With 7 bases clipped from V and 3 bases from J, the junction kept 8 bases outside the gene matches. The CDR3 totals 14 residues.

The chain is built from TRBV19 and TRBJ2-7, with D maybe TRBD1 (7 bases). This CDR3 has 11 amino acids. Between the trimmed V and J ends, which lost 11 bases and 6 bases, there was a span of 14 bases. CDR1 LNHDA and CDR2 SQIVND come from the germline V gene (reference sequence). DNA for the CDR3: TGTGCCGCGGCAGGGGGGTCCGAGCAGTACTTC. Encoded protein: CAAAGGSEQYF. Complete variable domain (other parts from reference TRBV19 and TRBJ2-7): DGGITQSPKYLFRKEGQNVTLSCEQNLNHDAMYWYRQDPGQGLRLIYYSQIVNDFQKGDIAEGYSVSREKKESFPLTVTSAQKNPTAFYLCAAAGGSEQYFGPGTRLTVT.

V gene TRBV29-1 combines with J gene TRBJ1-2; D unresolved. Trimming shortened V by 6 bases and J by 3 bases, and 14 bases separated the two germline ends. CDR1 is SQVTM, CDR2 ANQGSEA, per germline. This CDR3 region has 13 residues. The CDR3 loop reads CSVARGRDYGYTF. In DNA, the CDR3 is TGCAGCGTAGCCCGTGGGAGGGACTATGGCTACACCTTC.

This chain's CDR3 is CASSAPFVGVTDTQYF. For the CDR3, the DNA is TGTGCCAGCAGCGCACCTTTTGTGGGAGTCACAGATACGCAGTATTTT. This rearrangement joins TRBV9 to TRBJ2-3, with TRBD2 as a possible D gene (5 bases). This CDR3 region has 16 residues. CDR1 and CDR2 from the germline V gene are SGDLS and YYNGEE. V shed 3 bases and J shed 2 bases, with 16 bases lying between them.

This chain connects TRBV19 to TRBJ1-5; TRBD1 might be the D (6 bases). Germline V gene sequence: CDR1 LNHDA, CDR2 SQIVND (reference sequence). This CDR3 is 15 amino acids long. The V end was cut by 0 bases, the J end by 7 bases, with 13 bases between. This CDR3 reads CASSIDRGDWQPQHF. In DNA, the CDR3 is TGTGCCAGTAGTATAGACAGGGGTGATTGGCAGCCCCAGCATTTT.

There are a few counts of this clone. The J gene is TRBJ2-5, the V gene TRBV30, with 12 positions matching TRBD2. The CDR3 length is 14 residues. The germline CDR1 and CDR2 sequences are GTSNPN and SVGIG (reference sequence). V lost 1 base and J lost 6; bases outside the gene matches: 3. This chain's CDR3 is CAWSGLAGAQTQYF. In DNA form, the CDR3 reads TGTGCCTGGAGTGGACTAGCGGGAGCCCAGACCCAGTACTTC.

The J gene is TRBJ1-4, the V gene TRBV27; the D gene is possibly TRBD1 (5 bases). This CDR3 has 14 amino acids. Between the trimmed V and J ends, which lost 0 bases and 7 bases, there was a span of 9 bases. The V gene's germline CDR1 is MNHEY and CDR2 SMNVEV (reference sequence). CDR3: CASSLSGRGEKLFF. CDR3 in DNA: TGTGCCAGCAGTTTATCGGGGCGGGGTGAAAAACTGTTTTTT.

The genes are TRBV7-2 and TRBJ2-7; D possibly corresponds to TRBD1 (5 bases). Per the germline V gene, CDR1 is SGHTA and CDR2 is FQGNSA. V lost 1 base, J lost 5 bases, and 12 bases lay in between. This CDR3 region has 14 residues. For the CDR3, the DNA is TGTGCCAGCAGCTTAGGGGGCAGGTCTCACGAGCAGTACTTC. Protein: CASSLGGRSHEQYF.

The CDR3 bases are TGTGCCAGCAGCCAGGACTCCGGTCCCAATGAGCAGTTCTTC. Translating gives CASSQDSGPNEQFF. The chain combines TRBV7-9 with TRBJ2-1; TRBD2 might be the D (5 bases). V lost 5 bases, J lost 6 bases, and 14 bases lay in between. The CDR3 is 14 amino acids. CDR1 is SEHNR and CDR2 is FQNEAQ in the germline V gene (reference sequence).

This chain uses TRBV9 with TRBJ2-2; D possibly corresponds to TRBD2 (6 bases). Germline CDR1 reads SGDLS; CDR2 reads YYNGEE. The CDR3 covers 15 residues. The V end was cut by 2 bases, the J end by 4 bases, with 12 bases between. The CDR3 is CASSVETRGTGELFF. The DNA for the CDR3 is TGTGCCAGCAGCGTGGAGACTAGGGGCACCGGGGAGCTGTTTTTT.

The chain's CDR3 is CASSKALPGLAGGVYEQYF. DNA of the CDR3: TGTGCCAGCAGCAAAGCCCTACCGGGACTAGCGGGAGGGGTCTACGAGCAGTACTTC. This sequence joins TRBV21-1 and TRBJ2-7; TRBD2, the table's D call, lacks a check against the DNA. TRBV21-1 is classified as a pseudogene. There are 19 residues in the CDR3.

The rearrangement links TRBV9 to TRBJ2-1, with 11 bases fitting TRBD2. The germline gives CDR1 SGDLS, CDR2 YYNGEE. V shed 4 bases and J 8 bases; nucleotides not matched to a gene: 11. The CDR3 totals 16 residues. The CDR3: CASSSGALAGVDEQFF. The CDR3 bases are TGTGCCAGCAGCTCCGGGGCACTAGCGGGGGTGGATGAGCAGTTCTTC. Based on the CDR3 plus reference TRBV9 and TRBJ2-1, the full variable domain is DSGVTQTPKHLITATGQRVTLRCSPRSGDLSVYWYQQSLDQGLQFLIQYYNGEERAKGNILERFSAQQFPDLHSELNLSSLELGDSALYFCASSSGALAGVDEQFFGPGTRLTVL.

The V and J genes are TRBV19 and TRBJ2-7; TRBD1 is a possible D gene (5 bases). The germline V and J ends were trimmed by 1 base and 5 bases, with 15 bases remaining between them. The V gene's germline CDR1 is LNHDA and CDR2 SQIVND (reference sequence). The CDR3 is 15 residues long. The chain's CDR3 is CASSIAWQGGDEQYF. DNA of the CDR3: TGTGCCAGTAGTATAGCCTGGCAGGGTGGTGACGAGCAGTACTTC.

V and J are TRBV29-1 and TRBJ1-1; maybe TRBD1 (5 bases). Germline V gene sequence: CDR1 SQVTM, CDR2 ANQGSEA. The CDR3 has 12 residues. V lost 6 bases, J lost 4 bases, and 12 bases lay in between. CDR3 DNA: TGCAGCGTCTCTCCAGGGCGCACTGAAGCTTTCTTT. Residues: CSVSPGRTEAFF.